This T cell receptor (beta chain) was captured in a study of CD8 T cells in Susac syndrome. In regard to this clonotype: Its antigen remains unknown.

RNA totalling roughly 0.5 to 1 ug underwent reverse transcription with random hexamers. Amplification of TCR beta CDR3 spanned 54 Vbeta and 13 Jbeta via immunoSEQ multiplex PCR. TCRdb re-called the immunoSEQ multiplex PCR reads through MiXCR, storing one row per CDR3 protein. The data contain 120,000 to 150,000 distinct CDR3 sequences, 94% of them seen just once; the ten biggest clones take up 0.065% to 0.1%. V lost 0 bases and J 0 bases, leaving 11 bases between the germline ends. Germline CDR1 is SGHRS and CDR2 is YFSETQ. This CDR3 contains 16 residues. The CD8+ and CD4+ T cells were isolated magnetically using a negative isolation approach, whereas the TEMRA cells were enriched by FACS. General study points: Individuals included in the TCR sequencing and HLA analysis were acknowledged by the study to be relatively few in number.

The TCR originated in a human donor in good health. Sequencing was carried out using CD4+ T cells from PBMCs. The chain links TRBV5-1 to TRBJ2-3; TRBD1 might be the D (5 bases). The DNA of the CDR3 is TGCGCCAGCAGCTTGGAGGGCAGGACAAGCACAGATACGCAGTATTTT. This sequence encodes CASSLEGRTSTDTQYF.